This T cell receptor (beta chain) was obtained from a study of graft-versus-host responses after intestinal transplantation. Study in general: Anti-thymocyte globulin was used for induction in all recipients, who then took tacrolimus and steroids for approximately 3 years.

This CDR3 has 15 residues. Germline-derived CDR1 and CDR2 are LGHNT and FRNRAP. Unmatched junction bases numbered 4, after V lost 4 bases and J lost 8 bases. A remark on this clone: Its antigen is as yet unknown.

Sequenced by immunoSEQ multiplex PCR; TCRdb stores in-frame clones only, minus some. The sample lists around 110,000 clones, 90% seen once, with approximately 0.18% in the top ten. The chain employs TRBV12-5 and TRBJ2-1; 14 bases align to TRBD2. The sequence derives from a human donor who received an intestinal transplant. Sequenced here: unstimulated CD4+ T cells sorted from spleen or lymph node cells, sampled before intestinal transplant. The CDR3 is CASGSRLAGGDEQFF. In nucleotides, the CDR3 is TGTGCTAGTGGTTCCCGACTAGCGGGGGGGGATGAGCAGTTCTTC.